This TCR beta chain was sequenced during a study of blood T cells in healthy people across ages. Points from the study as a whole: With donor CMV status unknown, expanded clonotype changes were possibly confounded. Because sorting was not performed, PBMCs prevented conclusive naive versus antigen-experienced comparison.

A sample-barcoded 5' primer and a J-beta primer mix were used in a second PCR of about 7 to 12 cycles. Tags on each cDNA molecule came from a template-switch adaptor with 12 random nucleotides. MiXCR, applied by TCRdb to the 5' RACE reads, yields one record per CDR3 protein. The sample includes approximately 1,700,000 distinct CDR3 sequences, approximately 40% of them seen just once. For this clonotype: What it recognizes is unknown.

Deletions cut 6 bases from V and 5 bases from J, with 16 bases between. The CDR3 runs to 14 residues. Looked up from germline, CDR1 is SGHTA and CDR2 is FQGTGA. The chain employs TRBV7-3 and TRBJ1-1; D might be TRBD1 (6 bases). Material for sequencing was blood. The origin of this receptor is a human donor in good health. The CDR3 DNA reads TGTGCCAGCAGTTCGAACAGGGATCGGACTGAAGCTTTCTTT. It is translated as CASSSNRDRTEAFF.